Listed below are T cell receptor beta chains from one sample, sequenced in a study of blood T cell repertoires in COVID-19. The repertoire was sequenced with immunoSEQ multiplex PCR; TCRdb's copy has only in-frame clones and lacks some. The data hold about 73,000 clones, with approximately 89% observed a single time. Specimen: peripheral blood. The receptors derive from an older man with acute or convalescent COVID-19. Each CDR3 is given with its conserved first and last residue. The D gene is left open where the match is weak. Clone size is not always given. Where it is, it says once, few, many or a class for expanded clones.

clone size	V gene	D gene	J gene	CDR3 protein	CDR3 DNA
-	TRBV12-3/TRBV12-4	TRBD1	TRBJ1-1	CASSSQGRTEAFF	TGTGCCAGCAGTTCACAGGGGCGGACTGAAGCTTTCTTT
-	TRBV19	TRBD2	TRBJ2-3	CASTPGLAGYTDTQYF	TGTGCCAGTACCCCGGGACTAGCGGGGTACACAGATACGCAGTATTTT
-	TRBV7-8	-	TRBJ1-6	CASSLGASHNSPLHF	TGTGCCAGCAGCTTAGGGGCCTCGCATAATTCACCCCTCCACTTT
-	TRBV7-2	TRBD1	TRBJ2-1	CASSLVRTGYNEQFF	TGTGCCAGCAGCTTAGTTCGGACAGGGTACAATGAGCAGTTCTTC
-	TRBV3-1/TRBV3-2	TRBD1	TRBJ1-2	CASSRQGADSYTF	TGTGCCAGCAGCCGTCAGGGGGCGGACAGCTACACCTTC
-	TRBV19	-	TRBJ1-2	CASRGRELGGYTF	TGTGCCAGTAGGGGCCGGGAGTTGGGCGGCTACACCTTC
few	TRBV5-1	TRBD1	TRBJ2-2	CASTRTGNTGELFF	TGCGCCAGCACCCGGACAGGGAACACCGGGGAGCTGTTTTTT
few	TRBV7-8	TRBD2	TRBJ2-2	CASKLSGGASGELFF	TGTGCCAGCAAACTTAGCGGGGGGGCTTCCGGGGAGCTGTTTTTT
once	TRBV7-9	TRBD2	TRBJ2-3	CASSMGLAGADTQYF	TGTGCCAGCAGCATGGGACTAGCGGGAGCAGATACGCAGTATTTT
-	TRBV28	-	TRBJ1-2	CASAPVGREGYGYTF	TGTGCCAGCGCCCCGGTGGGTCGGGAGGGATATGGCTACACCTTC
few	TRBV2	TRBD1	TRBJ2-2	CASNRDRGTGELFF	TGTGCCAGCAACCGGGACAGGGGTACCGGGGAGCTGTTTTTT
-	TRBV6-6	-	TRBJ1-5	CASSYGSGNQPQHF	TGTGCCAGCAGTTACGGATCCGGGAATCAGCCCCAGCATTTT
-	TRBV5-1	-	TRBJ2-3	CASSLVGPHSADTQYF	TGCGCCAGCAGCTTGGTGGGGCCTCACTCTGCAGATACGCAGTATTTT
-	TRBV6-2/TRBV6-3	-	TRBJ1-2	CASSSGDYGYTF	TGTGCCAGCAGTTCAGGGGACTATGGCTACACCTTC
-	TRBV7-9	-	TRBJ2-1	CASSFGGTVDNEQFF	TGTGCCAGCAGCTTTGGAGGGACAGTCGACAATGAGCAGTTCTTC
once	TRBV2	-	TRBJ2-1	CASRRQSDEQFF	TGTGCCAGCAGAAGACAGAGCGATGAGCAGTTCTTC
-	TRBV6-5	-	TRBJ1-6	CASTRGGDNSPLHF	TGTGCCAGCACGCGGGGAGGAGATAATTCACCCCTCCACTTT
-	TRBV6-5	TRBD1	TRBJ1-6	CASSYGGQKVTPLHF	TGTGCCAGCAGTTATGGGGGACAGAAGGTTACACCCCTCCACTTT
-	TRBV20-1	-	TRBJ2-6	CSASGSVPGSGANVLTF	TGCAGTGCTAGTGGATCGGTTCCGGGCTCTGGGGCCAACGTCCTGACTTTC
-	TRBV3-1/TRBV3-2	TRBD2	TRBJ2-2	CASSQFPGTSGRGTGELFF	TGTGCCAGCAGCCAGTTCCCTGGGACTAGCGGGAGAGGGACCGGGGAGCTGTTTTTT
once	TRBV2	TRBD1	TRBJ2-5	CASSPDRASETQYF	TGTGCCAGCAGTCCGGACAGGGCGTCGGAGACCCAGTACTTC
-	TRBV18	TRBD1	TRBJ1-3	CASSPPGQGARSGNTIYF	TGTGCCAGCTCGCCCCCGGGACAGGGGGCTCGCTCTGGAAACACCATATATTTT
-	TRBV27	-	TRBJ1-2	CASSSRISAPWGYTF	TGTGCCAGCAGTTCCCGAATCAGTGCTCCTTGGGGCTACACCTTC
-	TRBV4-1	-	TRBJ1-1	CASSQVATEAFF	TGCGCCAGCAGCCAAGTGGCCACTGAAGCTTTCTTT
-	TRBV6-5	TRBD1	TRBJ1-2	CASSSTGGNGYTF	TGTGCCAGCAGCTCTACAGGGGGCAATGGCTACACCTTC
-	TRBV3-1/TRBV3-2	-	TRBJ2-5	CASSHRGGQETQYF	TGTGCCAGCAGCCACCGAGGGGGTCAAGAGACCCAGTACTTC
-	TRBV24-1	-	TRBJ1-2	CATSDRGYGYTF	TGTGCCACCAGTGACAGGGGCTATGGCTACACCTTC
-	TRBV24-1	-	TRBJ2-5	CATSDFLGGRQTQYF	TGTGCCACCAGTGATTTTTTAGGAGGTCGTCAGACCCAGTACTTC
-	TRBV19	-	TRBJ1-2	CASSPTPGLIYTF	TGTGCCAGTAGTCCGACCCCGGGACTGATATACACCTTC
few	TRBV6-5	-	TRBJ1-1	CASSLQEGNTEAFF	TGTGCCAGCAGCTTACAGGAAGGGAACACTGAAGCTTTCTTT
-	TRBV7-2	TRBD1	TRBJ2-1	CASRAGTGAVGNYQHEQFF	TGTGCCAGCAGGGCCGGGACAGGGGCTGTGGGAAATTACCAGCATGAGCAGTTCTTC
-	TRBV9	TRBD1	TRBJ1-3	CASSPRDSETGNTIYF	TGTGCCAGCAGCCCCCGGGACAGCGAAACTGGAAACACCATATATTTT
-	TRBV18	-	TRBJ1-4	CASSTSSLSEKLFF	TGTGCCAGCTCAACCTCGTCCTTGAGCGAAAAACTGTTTTTT
-	TRBV29-1	TRBD1	TRBJ1-2	CSVEARGPGYTF	TGCAGCGTTGAAGCCAGGGGGCCTGGCTACACCTTC
-	TRBV5-1	TRBD1	TRBJ1-5	CASSRPRDSQTYSNQPQHF	TGCGCCAGCAGCCGGCCTCGGGACAGCCAGACTTATAGCAATCAGCCCCAGCATTTT
-	TRBV21-1	-	TRBJ1-2	CAIPQGACGYTF	TGTGCCATCCCCCAGGGGGCATGCGGCTACACCTTC
-	TRBV18	-	TRBJ1-5	CASSPTGPNQPQHF	TGTGCCAGCTCACCGACAGGACCCAATCAGCCCCAGCATTTT
-	TRBV19	TRBD2	TRBJ2-2	CASSIRLAGNTGELFF	TGTGCCAGTAGTATTAGGCTAGCGGGGAACACCGGGGAGCTGTTTTTT
-	TRBV10-2	TRBD1	TRBJ2-3	CASSDGTGTQYF	TGCGCCAGCAGTGATGGGACAGGGACGCAGTATTTT
-	TRBV3-1/TRBV3-2	-	TRBJ1-4	CASSQDGGSSEKLFF	TGTGCCAGCAGCCAAGATGGAGGGTCGAGTGAAAAACTGTTTTTT
-	TRBV27	TRBD1	TRBJ1-5	CASSPVTGHQPQHF	TGTGCCAGCAGTCCGGTGACAGGGCACCAGCCCCAGCATTTT
-	TRBV6-1	TRBD2	TRBJ2-1	CASSERPSGIAYNEQFF	TGTGCCAGCAGTGAACGGCCCAGCGGGATAGCCTACAATGAGCAGTTCTTC
-	TRBV9	-	TRBJ1-1	CASSPLMNTEAFF	TGTGCCAGCAGCCCCCTAATGAACACTGAAGCTTTCTTT
once	TRBV24-1	-	TRBJ2-3	CATSDPQVSTDTQYF	TGTGCCACCAGTGATCCACAGGTTTCCACAGATACGCAGTATTTT
-	TRBV10-2	-	TRBJ1-6	CASSESLDSNSPLHF	TGCGCCAGCAGTGAGTCGCTGGACAGTAATTCACCCCTCCACTTT
-	TRBV2	-	TRBJ2-6	CASSDQPRQAGANVLTF	TGTGCCAGCAGTGACCAGCCTAGACAGGCTGGGGCCAACGTCCTGACTTTC
-	TRBV27	-	TRBJ1-4	CASSSHTKNEKLFF	TGTGCCAGCAGTTCTCACACTAAGAATGAAAAACTGTTTTTT
-	TRBV2	-	TRBJ2-1	CASSSPPGNNEQFF	TGTGCCAGCAGTTCCCCCCCAGGGAACAATGAGCAGTTCTTC
-	TRBV30	TRBD1	TRBJ1-5	CAWSRGQGAQPQHF	TGTGCCTGGAGTCGAGGACAGGGGGCCCAGCCCCAGCATTTT
few	TRBV5-1	-	TRBJ1-3	CASSLDGSGNTIYF	TGCGCCAGCAGCTTGGATGGGAGTGGAAACACCATATATTTT
once	TRBV28	TRBD1	TRBJ1-2	CASSLPGQGTANYGYTF	TGTGCCAGCAGTTTACCGGGACAGGGAACGGCTAACTATGGCTACACCTTC
once	TRBV4-1	TRBD1	TRBJ1-2	CASSQDVQGINGYTF	TGCGCCAGCAGCCAAGATGTACAGGGGATTAACGGCTACACCTTC
-	TRBV19	TRBD1	TRBJ1-4	CASSIGGGGEKLFF	TGTGCCAGTAGTATAGGAGGGGGCGGTGAAAAACTGTTTTTT
-	TRBV19	-	TRBJ1-5	CASSIWNTASNQPQHF	TGTGCCAGTAGTATTTGGAATACAGCTAGCAATCAGCCCCAGCATTTT
-	TRBV12-3/TRBV12-4	-	TRBJ1-2	CASSPSKVGYTF	TGTGCCAGCAGTCCCTCTAAAGTCGGCTACACCTTC